In its sample, the clone carrying this T cell receptor beta chain was seen a few times. As yet, its antigen is unknown. This record belongs to a study of identical twins. Findings of the study overall: Invariant MAIT and iNKT cells could partly confound zero-insertion analyses. Conclusions relied on cross-sectional statistical analysis, not following the same donors.

There were only healthy Caucasians among the donors. Template switching created a universal primer site, and the cDNA included unique molecular identifiers. TCRdb called the 5' RACE reads again in MiXCR, with one record for every CDR3 protein. Here the sample spans about 1.7 million distinct CDR3 sequences, around 29% being singletons. Trimming took off 4 bases at V and 1 base at J, with 11 bases between the two ends. This CDR3 is built from 13 residues. The V gene's germline CDR1 is DFQATT and CDR2 SNEGSKA (reference sequence). This sequence joins TRBV20-1 and TRBJ2-7; D unresolved. Material: cord blood. This TCR came from a newborn girl in good health. The CDR3 spells CSATSQVSYEQYF. CDR3 DNA: TGCAGTGCTACCTCCCAGGTTTCCTACGAGCAGTACTTC.